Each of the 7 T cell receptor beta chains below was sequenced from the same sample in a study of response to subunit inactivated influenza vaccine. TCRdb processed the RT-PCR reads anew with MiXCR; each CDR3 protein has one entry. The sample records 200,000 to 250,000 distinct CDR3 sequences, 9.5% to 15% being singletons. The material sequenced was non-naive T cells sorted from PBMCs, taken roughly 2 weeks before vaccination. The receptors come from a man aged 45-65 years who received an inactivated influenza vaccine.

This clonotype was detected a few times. The CDR3 nucleotides are TGTGCCAGCAGCCCGGCATTTGAGGGTTACTATGGCTACACCTTC. It codes for CASSPAFEGYYGYTF. This chain connects TRBV7-9 to TRBJ1-2; D is ambiguous. Germline V gene data show CDR1 as SEHNR and CDR2 as FQNEAQ (reference sequence). There are 15 residues in the CDR3. Between the trimmed V and J ends, which lost 5 bases and 3 bases, there was a span of 16 bases.

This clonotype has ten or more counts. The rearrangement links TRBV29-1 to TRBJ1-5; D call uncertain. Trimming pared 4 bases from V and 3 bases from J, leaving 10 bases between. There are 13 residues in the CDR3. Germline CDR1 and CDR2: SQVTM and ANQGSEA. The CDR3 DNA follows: TGCAGCGTTGCTTCGAGTCCCAATCAGCCCCAGCATTTT. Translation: CSVASSPNQPQHF. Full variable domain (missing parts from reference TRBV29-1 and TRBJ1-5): SAVISQKPSRDICQRGTSLTIQCQVDSQVTMMFWYRQQPGQSLTLIATANQGSEATYESGFVIDKFPISRPNLTFSTLTVSNMSPEDSSIYLCSVASSPNQPQHFGDGTRLSIL.

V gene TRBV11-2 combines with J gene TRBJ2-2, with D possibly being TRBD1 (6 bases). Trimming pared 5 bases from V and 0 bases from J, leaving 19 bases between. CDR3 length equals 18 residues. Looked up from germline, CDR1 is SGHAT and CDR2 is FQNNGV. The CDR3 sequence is CASSKRGGRGTNTGELFF. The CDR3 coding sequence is TGTGCCAGCAGCAAACGCGGCGGCAGGGGAACGAACACCGGGGAGCTGTTTTTT.

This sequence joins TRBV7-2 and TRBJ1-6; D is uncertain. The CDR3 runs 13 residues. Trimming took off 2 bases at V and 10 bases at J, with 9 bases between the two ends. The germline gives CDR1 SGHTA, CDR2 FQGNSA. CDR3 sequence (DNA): TGTGCCAGCAGCTTACTACCCCGCTCACCCCTCCACTTT. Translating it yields CASSLLPRSPLHF.

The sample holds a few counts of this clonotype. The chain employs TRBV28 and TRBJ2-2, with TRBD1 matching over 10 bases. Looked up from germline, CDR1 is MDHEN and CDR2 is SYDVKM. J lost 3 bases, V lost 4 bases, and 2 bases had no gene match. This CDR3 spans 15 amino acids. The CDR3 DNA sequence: TGTGCCAGCAGTTCCGGGACAGGGGACACCGGGGAGCTGTTTTTT. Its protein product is CASSSGTGDTGELFF.

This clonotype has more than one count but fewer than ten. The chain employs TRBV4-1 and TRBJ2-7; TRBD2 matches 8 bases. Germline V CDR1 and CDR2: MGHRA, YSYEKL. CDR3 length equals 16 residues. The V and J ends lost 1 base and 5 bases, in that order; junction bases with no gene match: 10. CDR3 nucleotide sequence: TGCGCCAGCAGCCAAGGTGAACTAGCGGTCGTTCACGAGCAGTACTTC. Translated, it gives CASSQGELAVVHEQYF.

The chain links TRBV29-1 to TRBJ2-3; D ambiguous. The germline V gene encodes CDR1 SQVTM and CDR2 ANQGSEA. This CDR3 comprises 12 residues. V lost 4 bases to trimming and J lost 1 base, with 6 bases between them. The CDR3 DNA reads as TGCAGCGTTGGTCCTGGCACAGATACGCAGTATTTT. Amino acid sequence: CSVGPGTDTQYF.